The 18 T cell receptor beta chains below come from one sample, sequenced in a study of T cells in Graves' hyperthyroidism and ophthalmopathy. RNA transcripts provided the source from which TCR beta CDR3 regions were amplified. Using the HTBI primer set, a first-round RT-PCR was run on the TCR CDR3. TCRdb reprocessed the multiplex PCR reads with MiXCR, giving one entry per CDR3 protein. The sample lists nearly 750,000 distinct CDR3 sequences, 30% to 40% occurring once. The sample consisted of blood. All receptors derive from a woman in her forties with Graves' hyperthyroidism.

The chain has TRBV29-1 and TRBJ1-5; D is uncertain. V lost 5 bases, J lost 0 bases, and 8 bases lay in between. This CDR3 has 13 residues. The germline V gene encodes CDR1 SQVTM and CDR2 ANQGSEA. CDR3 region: CSVRTDSNQPQHF. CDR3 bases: TGCAGCGTTCGGACGGATAGCAATCAGCCCCAGCATTTT.

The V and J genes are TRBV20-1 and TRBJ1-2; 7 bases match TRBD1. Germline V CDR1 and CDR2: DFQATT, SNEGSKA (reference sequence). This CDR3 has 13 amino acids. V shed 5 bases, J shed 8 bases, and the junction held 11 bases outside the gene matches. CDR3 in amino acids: CSAFGTDPSGYTF. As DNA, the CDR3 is TGCAGTGCTTTTGGGACAGACCCTTCGGGCTACACCTTC.

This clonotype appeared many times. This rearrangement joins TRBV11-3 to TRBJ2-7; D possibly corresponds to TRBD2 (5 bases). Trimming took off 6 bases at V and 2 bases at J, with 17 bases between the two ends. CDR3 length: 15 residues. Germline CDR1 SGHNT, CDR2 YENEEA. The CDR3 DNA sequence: TGTGCCAGCAGGCCAAACCGGGGAGTCCCCTACGAGCAGTACTTC. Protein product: CASRPNRGVPYEQYF. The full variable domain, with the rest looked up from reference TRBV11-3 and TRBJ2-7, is EAGVVQSPRYKIIEKKQPVAFWCNPISGHNTLYWYLQNLGQGPELLIRYENEEAVDDSQLPKDRFSAERLKGVDSTLKIQPAELGDSAVYLCASRPNRGVPYEQYFGPGTRLTVT.

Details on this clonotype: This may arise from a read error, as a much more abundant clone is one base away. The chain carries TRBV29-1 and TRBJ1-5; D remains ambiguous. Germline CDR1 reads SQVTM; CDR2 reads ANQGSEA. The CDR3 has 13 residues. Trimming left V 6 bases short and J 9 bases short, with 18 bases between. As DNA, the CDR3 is TGCAGCGTGGTAGGACGGGGAGGTCCGCCCCAGCATTTT. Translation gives CSVVGRGGPPQHF.

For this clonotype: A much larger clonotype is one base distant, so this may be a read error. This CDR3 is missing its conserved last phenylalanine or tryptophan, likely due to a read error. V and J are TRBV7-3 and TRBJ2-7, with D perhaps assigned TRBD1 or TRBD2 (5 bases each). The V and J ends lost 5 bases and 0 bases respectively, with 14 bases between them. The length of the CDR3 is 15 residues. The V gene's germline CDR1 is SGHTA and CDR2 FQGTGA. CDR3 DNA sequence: TGTGCCAGCAGCGTGCCGGGACGGAGCTCCTACGAGCAGTACCTC. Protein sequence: CASSVPGRSSYEQYL.

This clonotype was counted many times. CDR3 region: CATSSLRRIHYGYTF. In nucleotides, the CDR3 is TGTGCCACCTCATCATTGCGGCGGATCCACTATGGCTACACCTTC. The V call is TRBV7-9, the J call TRBJ1-2; D gene unclear. This CDR3 region has 15 residues. With 10 bases removed from V and 3 bases from J, the gap between germline ends came to 21 bases. CDR1 is SEHNR and CDR2 is FQNEAQ in the germline V gene (reference sequence). Supplemented by reference TRBV7-9 and TRBJ1-2, the full variable domain reads DTGVSQNPRHKITKRGQNVTFRCDPISEHNRLYWYRQTLGQGPEFLTYFQNEAQLEKSRLLSDRFSAERPKGSFSTLEIQRTEQGDSAMYLCATSSLRRIHYGYTFGSGTRLTVV.

The CDR3 protein is CASTRRAAGGSYEQYF. The CDR3 nucleotides read TGTGCCAGCACCCGTCGGGCCGCGGGGGGATCCTACGAGCAGTACTTC. This chain connects TRBV7-9 to TRBJ2-7, with 8 bases aligning to TRBD2. J lost 1 base, V lost 7 bases, and 12 bases had no gene match. Germline V CDR1 and CDR2: SEHNR, FQNEAQ (reference sequence). This CDR3 contains 16 residues.

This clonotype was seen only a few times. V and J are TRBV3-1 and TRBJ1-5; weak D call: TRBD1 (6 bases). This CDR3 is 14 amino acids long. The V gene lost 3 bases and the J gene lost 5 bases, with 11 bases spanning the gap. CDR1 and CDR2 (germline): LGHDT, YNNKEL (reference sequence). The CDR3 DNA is TGTGCCAGCAGCCAGGGGGACAAGTATCAGCCCCAGCATTTT. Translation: CASSQGDKYQPQHF.

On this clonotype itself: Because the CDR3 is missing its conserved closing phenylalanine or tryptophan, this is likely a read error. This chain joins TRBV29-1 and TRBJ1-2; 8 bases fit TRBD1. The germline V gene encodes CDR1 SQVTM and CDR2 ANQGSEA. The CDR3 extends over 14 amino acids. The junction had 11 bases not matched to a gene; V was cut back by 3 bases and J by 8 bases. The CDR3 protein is CSVEEIGRGQGYTL. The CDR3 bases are TGCAGCGTTGAGGAAATTGGCAGGGGGCAGGGCTACACCCTC.

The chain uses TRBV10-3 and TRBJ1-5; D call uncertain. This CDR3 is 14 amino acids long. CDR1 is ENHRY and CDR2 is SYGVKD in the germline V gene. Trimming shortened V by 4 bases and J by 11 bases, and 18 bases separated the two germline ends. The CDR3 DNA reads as TGTGCCATCAGTGGTCAGCGGGAGGAAGAGACCCAGCATTTT. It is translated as CAISGQREEETQHF.

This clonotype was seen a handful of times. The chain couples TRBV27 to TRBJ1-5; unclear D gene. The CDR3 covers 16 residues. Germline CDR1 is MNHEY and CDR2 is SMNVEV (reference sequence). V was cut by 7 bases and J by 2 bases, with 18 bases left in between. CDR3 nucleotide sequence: TGTGCCAGCACTCCGGGAACCTTCCGGGGCAATCAGCCCCAGCATTTT. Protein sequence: CASTPGTFRGNQPQHF.

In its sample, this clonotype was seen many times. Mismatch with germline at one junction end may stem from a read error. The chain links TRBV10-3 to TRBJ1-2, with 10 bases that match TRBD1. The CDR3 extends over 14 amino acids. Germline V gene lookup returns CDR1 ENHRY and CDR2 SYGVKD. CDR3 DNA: TGTGCCATCAGTGTGGAGGACAGGGGGTATTTCGACATCTTC. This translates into CAISVEDRGYFDIF.

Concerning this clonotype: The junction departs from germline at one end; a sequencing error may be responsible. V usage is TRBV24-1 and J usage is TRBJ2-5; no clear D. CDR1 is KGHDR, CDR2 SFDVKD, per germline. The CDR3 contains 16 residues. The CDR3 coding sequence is TGTGCCAGCAGTTTACTATCCACGGCCGGTGGAGAGACCCAGTACTTC. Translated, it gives CASSLLSTAGGETQYF.

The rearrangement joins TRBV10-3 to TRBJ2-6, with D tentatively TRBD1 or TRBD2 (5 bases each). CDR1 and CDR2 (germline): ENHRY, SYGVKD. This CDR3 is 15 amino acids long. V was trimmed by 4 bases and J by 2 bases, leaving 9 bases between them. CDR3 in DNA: TGTGCCATCAGTGGGGGACGGACTGGGGCCAACGTCCTGACTTTC. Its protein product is CAISGGRTGANVLTF.

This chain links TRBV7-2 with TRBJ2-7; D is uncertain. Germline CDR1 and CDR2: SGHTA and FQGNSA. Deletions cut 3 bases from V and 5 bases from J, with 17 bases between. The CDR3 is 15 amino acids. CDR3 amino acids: CASSLGWRGDDEQYF. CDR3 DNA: TGTGCCAGCAGCTTGGGGTGGCGCGGCGATGACGAGCAGTACTTC.

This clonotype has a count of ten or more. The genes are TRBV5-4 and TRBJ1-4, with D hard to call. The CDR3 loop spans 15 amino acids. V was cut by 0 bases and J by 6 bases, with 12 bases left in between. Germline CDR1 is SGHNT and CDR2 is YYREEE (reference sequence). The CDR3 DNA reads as TGTGCCAGCAGCTTGGATGAGGCGAGCGATGAAAAACTGTTTTTT. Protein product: CASSLDEASDEKLFF.

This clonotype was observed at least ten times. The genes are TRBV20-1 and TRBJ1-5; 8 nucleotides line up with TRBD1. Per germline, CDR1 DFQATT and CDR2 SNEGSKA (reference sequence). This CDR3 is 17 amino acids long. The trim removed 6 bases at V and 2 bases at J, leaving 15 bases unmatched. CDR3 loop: CSALIWQGAVGNQPQHF. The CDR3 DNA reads TGCAGTGCCCTGATCTGGCAGGGGGCCGTAGGCAATCAGCCCCAGCATTTT.

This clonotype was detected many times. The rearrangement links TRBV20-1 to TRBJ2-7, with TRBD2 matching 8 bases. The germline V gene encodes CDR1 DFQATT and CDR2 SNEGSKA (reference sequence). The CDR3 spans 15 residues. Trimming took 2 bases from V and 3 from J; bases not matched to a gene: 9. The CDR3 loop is CSARIWSSGNYEQYF. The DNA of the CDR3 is TGCAGTGCTAGAATCTGGAGTAGCGGGAACTACGAGCAGTACTTC.